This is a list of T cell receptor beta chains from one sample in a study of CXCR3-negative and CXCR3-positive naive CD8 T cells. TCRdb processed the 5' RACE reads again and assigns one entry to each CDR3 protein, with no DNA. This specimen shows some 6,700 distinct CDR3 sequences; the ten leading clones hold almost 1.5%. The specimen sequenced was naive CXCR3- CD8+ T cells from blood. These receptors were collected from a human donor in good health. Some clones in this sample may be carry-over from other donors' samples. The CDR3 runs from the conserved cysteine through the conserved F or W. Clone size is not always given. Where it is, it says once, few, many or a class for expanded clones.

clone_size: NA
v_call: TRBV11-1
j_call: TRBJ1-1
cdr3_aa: CASSTRQGPHTEAFF

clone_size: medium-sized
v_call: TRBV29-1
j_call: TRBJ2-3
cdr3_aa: CSVADGTTDTQYF

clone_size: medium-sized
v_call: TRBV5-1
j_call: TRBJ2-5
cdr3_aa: CASSLERLGRPLETQYF

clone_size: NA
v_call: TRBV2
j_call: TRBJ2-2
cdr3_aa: CASTPGGPGELFF

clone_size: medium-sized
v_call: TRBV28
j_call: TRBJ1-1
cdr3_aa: CASSSSEDAREAFF

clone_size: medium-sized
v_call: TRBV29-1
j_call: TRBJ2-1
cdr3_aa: CSVDVELPNEQFF

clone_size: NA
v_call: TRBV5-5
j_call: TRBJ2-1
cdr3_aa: CASSSTGYEQFF

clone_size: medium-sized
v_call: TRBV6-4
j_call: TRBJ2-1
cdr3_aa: CASSPFGGQYNEQFF

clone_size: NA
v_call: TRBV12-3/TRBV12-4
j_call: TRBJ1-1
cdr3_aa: CASTWTGYTGEAFF

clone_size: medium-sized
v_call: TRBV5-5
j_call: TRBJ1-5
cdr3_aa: CASSLAGTGGQPQHF

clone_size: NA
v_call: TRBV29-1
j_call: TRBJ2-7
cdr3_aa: CSVSSWRPGTGFFEQYF

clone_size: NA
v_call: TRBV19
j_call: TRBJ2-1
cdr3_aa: CASSIGYGGQGNNEQFF

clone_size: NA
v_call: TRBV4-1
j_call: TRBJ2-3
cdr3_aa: CASSQDQAGNTDTQYF

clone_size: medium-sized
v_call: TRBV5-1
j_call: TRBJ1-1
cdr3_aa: CASSLGTGDAEAFF